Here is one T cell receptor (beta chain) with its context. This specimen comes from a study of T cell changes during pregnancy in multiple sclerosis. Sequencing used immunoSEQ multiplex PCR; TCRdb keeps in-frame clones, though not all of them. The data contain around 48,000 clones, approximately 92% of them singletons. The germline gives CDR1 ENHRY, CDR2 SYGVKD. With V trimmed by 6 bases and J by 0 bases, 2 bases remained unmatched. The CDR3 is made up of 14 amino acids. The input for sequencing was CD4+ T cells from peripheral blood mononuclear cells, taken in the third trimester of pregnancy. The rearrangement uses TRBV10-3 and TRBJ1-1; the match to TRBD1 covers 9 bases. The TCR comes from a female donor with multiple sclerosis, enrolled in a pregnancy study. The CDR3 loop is CAIRTGGMNTEAFF. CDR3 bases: TGTGCCATCAGGACAGGGGGAATGAACACTGAAGCTTTCTTT.